Sequencing of this T cell receptor beta chain was carried out in a study of cytomegalovirus exposure and HLA in healthy donors. Vbeta (60) and Jbeta (13) primers were used in the PCR. Using immunoSEQ multiplex PCR, the repertoire was profiled, and TCRdb retains in-frame clones only, with some absent. Among roughly 100,000 clones listed, 75% to 85% were seen once. Trimming pared 5 bases from V and 6 bases from J, leaving 17 bases between. The CDR3 has 14 amino acids. Looked up from germline, CDR1 is SGHVS and CDR2 is FQNEAQ. Sequenced sample: PBMCs. The rearrangement joins TRBV7-8 to TRBJ2-7; D is perhaps TRBD1 (6 bases). The TCR originated in a man between 45 and 60 years old in good health and CMV-seronegative. The CDR3 region is CASSQRQGFSEQYF. In DNA, the CDR3 is TGTGCCAGCAGCCAGAGGCAGGGGTTCAGCGAGCAGTACTTC.